This is a list of T cell receptor beta chains from one sample in a study of T cells after posttransplantation cyclophosphamide. The data were produced by immunoSEQ multiplex PCR, yet TCRdb's version contains in-frame clones alone and is incomplete. The table includes approximately 20,000 clones, around 89% detected once. The source material was PBMCs, sampled 359 days after allogeneic stem cell transplant with calcineurin inhibitor and methotrexate. All receptors come from a female patient between 30 and 40 years old who received an allogeneic stem cell transplant from an unrelated donor, was CMV-positive, and had acute and chronic GVHD. Some T cells may be provided by the graft donor. Each CDR3 is given with its conserved first and last residue. A D gene is named only where the DNA matches it firmly.

V,D,J,DNA,CDR3
TRBV5-4,NA,TRBJ1-4,TGTGCCAGCAGCTTGGGATGGGGGGATGAAAAACTGTTTTTT,CASSLGWGDEKLFF
TRBV5-4,NA,TRBJ2-6,TGTGCCAGCACCCCCCGCTCTGGGGCCAACGTCCTGACTTTC,CASTPRSGANVLTF
TRBV29-1,NA,TRBJ1-3,TGCAGCGTTGATGGGGGGGGTGGAAACACCATATATTTT,CSVDGGGGNTIYF
TRBV2,NA,TRBJ2-1,TGTGCCAGCAGGATTGACATCTCCTACAATGAGCAGTTCTTC,CASRIDISYNEQFF
TRBV7-8,NA,TRBJ1-1,TGTGCCAGCAGCTTGGGCCGGGGAGGCGCGAACACTGAAGCTTTCTTT,CASSLGRGGANTEAFF
TRBV7-9,NA,TRBJ2-6,TGTGCCAGCAGCCTCGGGGCCAACGTCCTGACTTTC,CASSLGANVLTF
TRBV7-7,TRBD1,TRBJ2-1,TGTGCTAGCAGCTTAGGGACAGGGGGGTATGAGCAGTTCTTC,CASSLGTGGYEQFF
TRBV2,NA,TRBJ2-2,TGTGCCAGCGGTCCACTAGCGAACACCGGGGAGCTGTTTTTT,CASGPLANTGELFF
TRBV10-1,TRBD1,TRBJ2-2,TGCGCCAGCAGTCCCCAGGGGGTCGACACCGGGGAGCTGTTTTTT,CASSPQGVDTGELFF
TRBV9,NA,TRBJ2-1,TGTGCCAGCAGCTCTCGACTAGAAAACAATGAGCAGTTCTTC,CASSSRLENNEQFF
TRBV29-1,NA,TRBJ2-1,TGCAGCGGTCTTAGCGGCTCCCTCTACAATGAGCAGTTCTTC,CSGLSGSLYNEQFF
TRBV7-9,NA,TRBJ2-1,TGTGCCAGCAGCTTACAGGGGCCTACCTACAATGAGCAGTTCTTC,CASSLQGPTYNEQFF
TRBV10-2,NA,TRBJ2-2,TGCGCCAGCAGTAATAACGGGGAGCTGTTTTTT,CASSNNGELFF
TRBV27,NA,TRBJ1-6,TGTGCCACCGGACAGATAAATTCACCCCTCCACTTT,CATGQINSPLHF
TRBV15,TRBD2,TRBJ2-1,TGTGCCACCAGCAGAGATCCCCCTGTCCTAGCGGGAGTTGGAAATGAGCAGTTCTTC,CATSRDPPVLAGVGNEQFF
TRBV9,TRBD1,TRBJ2-2,TGTGCCAGCAGCGTAGCTACAGGGGGCGCCTCCGGGGAGCTGTTTTTT,CASSVATGGASGELFF